This TCR beta chain was sequenced in a study of T-cell reconstitution after alpha-beta-depleted transplantation in children. CDR1 and CDR2 (germline): SGDLS, YYNGEE. This CDR3 is 14 amino acids long. V was trimmed by 0 bases and J by 3 bases, leaving 10 bases between them. It was with unique molecular identifiers that the TCRbeta library was prepared. MiXCR, applied by TCRdb to the PCR reads, yields one record per CDR3 protein. The sample lists more than 40,000 distinct CDR3 sequences, 52% occurring once. In this sample, this clonotype turned up a few times. Its matching antigen is unknown. The study's findings and limits: Once a year had passed after transplant, T-cell counts and diversity came mostly from newly produced T cells. Some patients' high day-60 TCRbeta diversity was traced to surviving recipient T cells and thymic progenitors. As was reported, about two months after transplant, alpha-beta T cells came from several hundred expanded graft clones.

This rearrangement joins TRBV9 to TRBJ2-7, with D tentatively TRBD1 (5 bases). Source: peripheral blood, taken before TCRalphabeta/CD19-depleted stem cell transplant. This receptor was identified in a boy under two years old with SCID, due to receive a stem cell transplant. The CDR3 sequence: CASSVDDRNYEQYF. In DNA form, the CDR3 reads TGTGCCAGCAGCGTAGATGACAGAAACTACGAGCAGTACTTC.